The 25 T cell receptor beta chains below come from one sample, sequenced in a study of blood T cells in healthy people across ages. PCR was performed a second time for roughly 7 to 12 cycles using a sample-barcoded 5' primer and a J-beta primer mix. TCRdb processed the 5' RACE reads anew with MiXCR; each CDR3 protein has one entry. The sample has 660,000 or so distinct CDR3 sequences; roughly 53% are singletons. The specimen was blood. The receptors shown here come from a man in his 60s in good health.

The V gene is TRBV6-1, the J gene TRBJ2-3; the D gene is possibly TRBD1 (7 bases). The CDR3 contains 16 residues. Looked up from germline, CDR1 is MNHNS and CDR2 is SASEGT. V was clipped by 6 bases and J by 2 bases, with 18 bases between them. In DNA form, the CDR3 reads TGTGCCAGCAGAGGATTCAGGGGGGCTTCCACAGATACGCAGTATTTT. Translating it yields CASRGFRGASTDTQYF.

The CDR3 is CSASLAGGAGGGLETQYF. The DNA for the CDR3 is TGCAGTGCGTCACTAGCGGGGGGGGCTGGTGGGGGCTTGGAGACCCAGTACTTC. The chain couples TRBV20-1 to TRBJ2-7; 13 bases are a match to TRBD2. With the DNA end fitting TRBJ2-5 better, the J assignment may be wrong. Germline loops: CDR1 DFQATT, CDR2 SNEGSKA (reference sequence). The CDR3 spans 18 residues.

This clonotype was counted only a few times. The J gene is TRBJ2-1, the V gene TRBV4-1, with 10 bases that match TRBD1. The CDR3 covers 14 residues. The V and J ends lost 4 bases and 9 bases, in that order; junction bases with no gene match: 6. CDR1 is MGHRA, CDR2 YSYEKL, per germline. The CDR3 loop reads CASSRGQGDGEQFF. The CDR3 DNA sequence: TGCGCCAGCAGCCGAGGACAGGGGGACGGTGAGCAGTTCTTC.

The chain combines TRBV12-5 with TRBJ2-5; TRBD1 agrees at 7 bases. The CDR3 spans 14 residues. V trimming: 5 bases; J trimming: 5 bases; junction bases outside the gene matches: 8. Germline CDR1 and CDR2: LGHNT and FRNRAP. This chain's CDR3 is CASGIQGSSETQYF. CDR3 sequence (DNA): TGTGCTAGTGGTATACAGGGGAGTAGCGAGACCCAGTACTTC.

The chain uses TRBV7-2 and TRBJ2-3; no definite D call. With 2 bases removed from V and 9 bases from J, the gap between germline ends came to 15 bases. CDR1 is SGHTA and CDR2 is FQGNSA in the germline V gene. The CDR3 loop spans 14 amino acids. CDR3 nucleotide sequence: TGTGCCAGCAGCTTACCTCCCCCCGGTCGGACGCAGTATTTT. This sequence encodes CASSLPPPGRTQYF. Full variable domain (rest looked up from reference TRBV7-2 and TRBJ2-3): GAGVSQSPSNKVTEKGKDVELRCDPISGHTALYWYRQSLGQGLEFLIYFQGNSAPDKSGLPSDRFSAERTGGSVSTLTIQRTQQEDSAVYLCASSLPPPGRTQYFGPGTRLTVL.

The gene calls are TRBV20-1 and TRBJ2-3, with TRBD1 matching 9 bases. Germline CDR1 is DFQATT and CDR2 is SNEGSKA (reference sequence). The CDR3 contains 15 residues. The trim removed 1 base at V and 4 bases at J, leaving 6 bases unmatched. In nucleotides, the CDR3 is TGCAGTGCTAGAGTGGGGACAGGGTATCCAGATACGCAGTATTTT. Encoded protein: CSARVGTGYPDTQYF.

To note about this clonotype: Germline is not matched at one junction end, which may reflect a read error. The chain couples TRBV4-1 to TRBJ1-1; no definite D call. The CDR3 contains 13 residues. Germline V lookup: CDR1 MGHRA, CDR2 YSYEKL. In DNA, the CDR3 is TGTGCCAGCAGCCAAGATTGGGGCACTGAAGCTTTCTTT. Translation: CASSQDWGTEAFF.

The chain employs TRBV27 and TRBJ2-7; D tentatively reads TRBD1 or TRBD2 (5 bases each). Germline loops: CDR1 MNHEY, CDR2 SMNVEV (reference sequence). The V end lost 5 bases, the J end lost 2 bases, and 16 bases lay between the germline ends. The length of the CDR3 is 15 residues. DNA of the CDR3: TGTGCCAGCAGTCCCCTTGGGCAGGGAGCCTACGAGCAGTACTTC. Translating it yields CASSPLGQGAYEQYF.

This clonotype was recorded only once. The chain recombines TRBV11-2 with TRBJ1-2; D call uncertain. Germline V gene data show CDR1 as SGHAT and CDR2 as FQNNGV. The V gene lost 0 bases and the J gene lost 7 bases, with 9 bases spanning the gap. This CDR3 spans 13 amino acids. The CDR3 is CASSLEGRIGYTF. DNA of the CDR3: TGTGCCAGCAGCTTAGAGGGGAGGATTGGCTACACCTTC. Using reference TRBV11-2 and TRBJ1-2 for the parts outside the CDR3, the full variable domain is EAGVAQSPRYKIIEKRQSVAFWCNPISGHATLYWYQQILGQGPKLLIQFQNNGVVDDSQLPKDRFSAERLKGVDSTLKIQPAKLEDSAVYLCASSLEGRIGYTFGSGTRLTVV.

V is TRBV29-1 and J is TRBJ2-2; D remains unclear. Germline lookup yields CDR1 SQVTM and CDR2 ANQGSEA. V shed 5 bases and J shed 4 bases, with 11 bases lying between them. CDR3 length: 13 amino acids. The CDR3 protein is CSVRASVTGELFF. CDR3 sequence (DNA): TGCAGCGTTCGGGCCTCAGTCACCGGGGAGCTGTTTTTT.

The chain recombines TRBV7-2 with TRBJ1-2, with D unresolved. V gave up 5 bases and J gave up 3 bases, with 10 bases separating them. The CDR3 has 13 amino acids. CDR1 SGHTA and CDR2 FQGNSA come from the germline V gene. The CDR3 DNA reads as TGTGCCAGCAGCCCTGCCCGAGACTATGGCTACACCTTC. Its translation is CASSPARDYGYTF.

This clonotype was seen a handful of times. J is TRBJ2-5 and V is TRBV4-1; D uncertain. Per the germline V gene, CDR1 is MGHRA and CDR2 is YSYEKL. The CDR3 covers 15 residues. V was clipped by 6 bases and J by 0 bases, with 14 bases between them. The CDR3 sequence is CASSNDGTYQETQYF. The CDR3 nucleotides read TGCGCCAGCAGTAACGACGGCACGTACCAAGAGACCCAGTACTTC.

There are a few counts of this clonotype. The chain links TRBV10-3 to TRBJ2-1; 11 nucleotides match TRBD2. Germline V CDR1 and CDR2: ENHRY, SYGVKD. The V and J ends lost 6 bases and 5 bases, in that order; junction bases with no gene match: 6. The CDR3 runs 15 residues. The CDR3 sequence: CAISATSGGDNEQFF. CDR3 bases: TGTGCCATCAGCGCCACTAGCGGGGGAGACAATGAGCAGTTCTTC.

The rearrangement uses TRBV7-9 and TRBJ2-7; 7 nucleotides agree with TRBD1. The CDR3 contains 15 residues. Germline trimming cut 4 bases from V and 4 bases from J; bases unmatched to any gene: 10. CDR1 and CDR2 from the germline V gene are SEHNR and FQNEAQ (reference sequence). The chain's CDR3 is CASSSDRVSGYEQYF. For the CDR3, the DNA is TGTGCCAGCAGCTCAGACAGGGTATCTGGATACGAGCAGTACTTC. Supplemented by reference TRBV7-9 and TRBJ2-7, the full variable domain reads DTGVSQNPRHKITKRGQNVTFRCDPISEHNRLYWYRQTLGQGPEFLTYFQNEAQLEKSRLLSDRFSAERPKGSFSTLEIQRTEQGDSAMYLCASSSDRVSGYEQYFGPGTRLTVT.

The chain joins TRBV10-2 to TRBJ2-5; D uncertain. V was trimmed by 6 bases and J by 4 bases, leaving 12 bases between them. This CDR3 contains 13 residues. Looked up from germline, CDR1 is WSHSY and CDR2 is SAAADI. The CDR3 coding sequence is TGCGCCAGCAGCGTCAAGGGCGGAGAGACCCAGTACTTC. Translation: CASSVKGGETQYF.

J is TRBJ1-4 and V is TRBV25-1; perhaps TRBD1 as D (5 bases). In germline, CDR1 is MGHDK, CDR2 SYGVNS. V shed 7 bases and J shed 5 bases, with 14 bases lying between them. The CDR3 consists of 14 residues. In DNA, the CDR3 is TGTGCCAGCACCGGCCCGGGGGAAAATGAAAAACTGTTTTTT. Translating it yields CASTGPGENEKLFF.

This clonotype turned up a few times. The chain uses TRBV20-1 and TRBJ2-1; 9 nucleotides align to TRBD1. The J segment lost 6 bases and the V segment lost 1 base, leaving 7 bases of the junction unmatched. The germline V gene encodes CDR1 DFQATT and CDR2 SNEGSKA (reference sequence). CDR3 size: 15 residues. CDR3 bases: TGCAGTGCTAGAGGGGGGGACAGGGCGGCCAATGAGCAGTTCTTC. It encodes CSARGGDRAANEQFF.

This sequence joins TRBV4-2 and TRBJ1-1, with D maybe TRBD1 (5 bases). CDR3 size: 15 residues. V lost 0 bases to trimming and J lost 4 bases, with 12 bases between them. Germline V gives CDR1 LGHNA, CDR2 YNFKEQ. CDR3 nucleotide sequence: TGTGCCAGCAGCCAAGATCCGGGGGTAGGCACTGAAGCTTTCTTT. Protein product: CASSQDPGVGTEAFF.

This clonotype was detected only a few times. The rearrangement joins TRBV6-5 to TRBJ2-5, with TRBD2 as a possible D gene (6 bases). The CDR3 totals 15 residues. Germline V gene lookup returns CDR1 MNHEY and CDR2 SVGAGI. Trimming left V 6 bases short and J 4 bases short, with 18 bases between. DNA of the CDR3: TGTGCCAGCAGACCGGAGCCGGGAGAGCGAGAGACCCAGTACTTC. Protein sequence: CASRPEPGERETQYF.

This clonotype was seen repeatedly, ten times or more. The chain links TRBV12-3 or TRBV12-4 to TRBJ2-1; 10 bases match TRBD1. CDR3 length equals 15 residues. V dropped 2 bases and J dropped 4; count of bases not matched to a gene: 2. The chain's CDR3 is CASSLRQGAYNEQFF. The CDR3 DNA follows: TGTGCCAGCAGTTTAAGACAGGGGGCTTACAATGAGCAGTTCTTC.

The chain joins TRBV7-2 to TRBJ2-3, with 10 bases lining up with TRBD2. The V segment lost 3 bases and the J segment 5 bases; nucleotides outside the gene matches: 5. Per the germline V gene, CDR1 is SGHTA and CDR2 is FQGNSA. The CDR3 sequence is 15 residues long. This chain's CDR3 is CASSFSGGAVDTQYF. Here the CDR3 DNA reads TGTGCCAGCAGCTTCAGCGGGGGGGCGGTAGATACGCAGTATTTT.

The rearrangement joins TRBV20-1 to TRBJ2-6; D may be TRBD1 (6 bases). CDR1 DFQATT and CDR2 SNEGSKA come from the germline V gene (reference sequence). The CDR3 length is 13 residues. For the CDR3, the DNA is TGCAGCGCAGGGGCTTATGGGGCCAACGTCCTGACTTTC. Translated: CSAGAYGANVLTF.

DNA for the CDR3: TGTGCCAGCATCTCCGGGACAGGGTACTATGGCTACACCTTC. Its translation is CASISGTGYYGYTF. The rearrangement uses TRBV6-1 and TRBJ1-2; 9 bases are a match to TRBD1. This CDR3 has 14 amino acids. Germline values: CDR1 MNHNS, CDR2 SASEGT. The junction had 6 bases not matched to a gene; V was cut back by 7 bases and J by 3 bases.

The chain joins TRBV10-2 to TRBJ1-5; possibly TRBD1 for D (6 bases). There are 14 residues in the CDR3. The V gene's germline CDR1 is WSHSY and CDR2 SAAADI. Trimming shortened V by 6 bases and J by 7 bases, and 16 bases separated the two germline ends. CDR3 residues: CASSEGGLGQPQHF. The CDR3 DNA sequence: TGCGCCAGCAGCGAGGGGGGATTGGGGCAGCCCCAGCATTTT.

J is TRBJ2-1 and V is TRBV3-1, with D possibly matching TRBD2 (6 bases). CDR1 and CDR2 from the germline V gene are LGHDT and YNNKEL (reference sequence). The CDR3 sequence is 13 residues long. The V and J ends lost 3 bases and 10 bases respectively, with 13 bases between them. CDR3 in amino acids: CASSQTGTGEQFF. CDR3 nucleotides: TGTGCCAGCAGCCAGACCGGGACTGGCGAGCAGTTCTTC.